This T cell receptor (beta chain) came from a study of Ad26.COV2.S vaccination and SARS-CoV-2 variants. General study findings and limits: Non-spike TCR breadth was similar in vaccine and placebo recipients.

Germline V CDR1 and CDR2: GTSNPN, SVGIG (reference sequence). V was pared by 0 bases and J by 12 bases, with 8 bases between. The CDR3 covers 11 residues. Comments on this clone: Its antigen is as yet unknown.

Generated by immunoSEQ multiplex PCR, the TCRdb table keeps only in-frame clones and is missing some. The repertoire holds 500,000 or so clones, with roughly nine tenths as singletons. Treatment noted: 19 received Ad26.COV2.S at low or high dose, single or two shots; 5 received placebo; per-sample allocation not given. On day 63 after the first injection, vaccine and placebo recipients gave samples. The specimen comprised peripheral blood, sampled in a trial of Ad26.COV2.S vaccine versus placebo. The chain uses TRBV30 and TRBJ1-4; D is undetermined. This TCR came from a person aged 18-65 years who received the Ad26.COV2.S COVID-19 vaccine or a placebo. CDR3 sequence (DNA): TGTGCCTGGAGTGTCTCGGGAGAACTGTTTTTT. Its translation is CAWSVSGELFF.